This T cell receptor (beta chain) was retrieved from a study of T cells in Graves' hyperthyroidism and ophthalmopathy. Across the study: Peripheral blood was taken when the disease was first diagnosed, before any treatment began.

Graves' hyperthyroidism was deemed stable given no ophthalmopathy progression within 18 months. Any patient presenting with uncontrolled infection, other autoimmune disease, pregnancy or lactation was left out. The authors took PBMCs from over 8.5 ml fresh peripheral blood. The CDR3 length is 15 residues. V was pared by 0 bases and J by 1 base, with 9 bases between. CDR1 is LGHNA, CDR2 YNFKEQ, per germline. TCR beta CDR3 sequences were amplified from RNA transcripts. In the first-round RT-PCR of the TCR CDR3, the HTBI primer set was used. TCRdb ran MiXCR on the multiplex PCR reads and lists one entry per CDR3 protein. This table holds 500,000 to 600,000 distinct CDR3 sequences, around 15% found once. This clonotype was observed a few times.

This TCR derives from a woman aged 18 to 35 with Graves' hyperthyroidism. The specimen was blood. This chain uses TRBV4-2 with TRBJ1-1; possible D gene TRBD1, 6 bases. DNA for the CDR3: TGTGCCAGCAGCCAAGATGGGACAAGGAACACTGAAGCTTTCTTT. It encodes CASSQDGTRNTEAFF.